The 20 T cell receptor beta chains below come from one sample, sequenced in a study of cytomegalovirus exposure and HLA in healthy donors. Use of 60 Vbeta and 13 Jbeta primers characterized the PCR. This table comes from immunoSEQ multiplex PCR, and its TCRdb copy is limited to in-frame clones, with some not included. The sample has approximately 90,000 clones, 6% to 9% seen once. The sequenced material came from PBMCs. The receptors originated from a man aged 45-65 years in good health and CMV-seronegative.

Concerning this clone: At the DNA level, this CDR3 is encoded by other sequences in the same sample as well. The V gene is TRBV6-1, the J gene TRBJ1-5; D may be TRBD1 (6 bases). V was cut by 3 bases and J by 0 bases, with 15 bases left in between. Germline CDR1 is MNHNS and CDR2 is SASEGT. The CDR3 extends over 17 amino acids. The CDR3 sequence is CASSEGRTDYSNQPQHF. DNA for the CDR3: TGTGCCAGCAGTGAGGGTCGGACAGACTATAGCAATCAGCCCCAGCATTTT.

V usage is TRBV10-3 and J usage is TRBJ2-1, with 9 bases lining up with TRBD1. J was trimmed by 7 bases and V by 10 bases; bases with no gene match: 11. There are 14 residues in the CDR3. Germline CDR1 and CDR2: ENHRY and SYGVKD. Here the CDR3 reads CASSGTGSRNEQFF. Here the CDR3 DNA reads TGTGCCAGCTCCGGGACAGGGTCTCGTAATGAGCAGTTCTTC.

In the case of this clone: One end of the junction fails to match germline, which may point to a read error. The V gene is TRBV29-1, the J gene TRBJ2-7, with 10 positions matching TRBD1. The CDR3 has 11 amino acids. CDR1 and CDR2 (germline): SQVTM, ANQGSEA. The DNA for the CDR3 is TGTTCGGGACAGGGGAGGGGCGAGCAGTACTTC. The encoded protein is CSGQGRGEQYF.

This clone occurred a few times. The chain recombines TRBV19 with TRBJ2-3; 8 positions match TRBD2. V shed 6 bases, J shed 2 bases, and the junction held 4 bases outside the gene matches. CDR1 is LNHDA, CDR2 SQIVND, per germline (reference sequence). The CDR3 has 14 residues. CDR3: CASRASGFTDTQYF. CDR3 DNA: TGTGCCAGTAGGGCTAGCGGGTTCACAGATACGCAGTATTTT. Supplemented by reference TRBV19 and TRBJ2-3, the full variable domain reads DGGITQSPKYLFRKEGQNVTLSCEQNLNHDAMYWYRQDPGQGLRLIYYSQIVNDFQKGDIAEGYSVSREKKESFPLTVTSAQKNPTAFYLCASRASGFTDTQYFGPGTRLTVL.

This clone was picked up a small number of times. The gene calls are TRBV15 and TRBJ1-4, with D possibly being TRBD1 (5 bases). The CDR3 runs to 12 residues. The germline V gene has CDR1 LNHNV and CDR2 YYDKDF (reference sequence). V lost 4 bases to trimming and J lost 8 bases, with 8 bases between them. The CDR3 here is CATSTGGEKLFF. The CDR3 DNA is TGTGCCACCAGCACGGGGGGGGAAAAACTGTTTTTT.

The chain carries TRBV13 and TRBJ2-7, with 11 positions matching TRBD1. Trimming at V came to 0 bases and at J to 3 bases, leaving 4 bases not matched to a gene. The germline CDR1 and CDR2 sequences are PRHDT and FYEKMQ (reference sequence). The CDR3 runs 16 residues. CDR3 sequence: CASSLGSGTGGYEQYF. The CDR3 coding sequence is TGTGCCAGCAGCTTAGGCTCCGGGACAGGGGGCTACGAGCAGTACTTC.

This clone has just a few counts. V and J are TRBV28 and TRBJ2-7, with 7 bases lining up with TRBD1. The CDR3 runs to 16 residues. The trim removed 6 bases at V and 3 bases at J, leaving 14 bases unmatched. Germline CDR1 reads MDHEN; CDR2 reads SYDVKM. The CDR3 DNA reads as TGTGCCAGCAGCTCGCCCCGGGACAGTTTAGGCTACGAGCAGTACTTC. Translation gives CASSSPRDSLGYEQYF.

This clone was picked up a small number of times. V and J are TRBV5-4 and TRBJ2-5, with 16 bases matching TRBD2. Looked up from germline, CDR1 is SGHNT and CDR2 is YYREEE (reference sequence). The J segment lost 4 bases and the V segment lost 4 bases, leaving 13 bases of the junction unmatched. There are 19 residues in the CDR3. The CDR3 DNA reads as TGTGCCAGCAGCGGATACAGGGGGACTAGCGGGGGGGCCTCAGAGACCCAGTACTTC. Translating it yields CASSGYRGTSGGASETQYF.

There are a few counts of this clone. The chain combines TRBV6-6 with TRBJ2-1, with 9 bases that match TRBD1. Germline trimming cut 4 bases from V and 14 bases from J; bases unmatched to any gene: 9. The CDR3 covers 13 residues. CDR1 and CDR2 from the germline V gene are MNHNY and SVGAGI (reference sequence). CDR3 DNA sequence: TGTGCCAGCAGTTCGGGACAGGGAGCCCGTGAGTTCTTC. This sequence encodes CASSSGQGAREFF.

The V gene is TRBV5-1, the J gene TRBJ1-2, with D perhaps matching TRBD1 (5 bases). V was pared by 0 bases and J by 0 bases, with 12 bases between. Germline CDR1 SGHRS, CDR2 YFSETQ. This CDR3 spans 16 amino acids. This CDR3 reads CASSLGFQGSNYGYTF. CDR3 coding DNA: TGCGCCAGCAGCTTGGGTTTTCAGGGATCTAACTATGGCTACACCTTC. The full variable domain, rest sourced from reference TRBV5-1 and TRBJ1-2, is KAGVTQTPRYLIKTRGQQVTLSCSPISGHRSVSWYQQTPGQGLQFLFEYFSETQRNKGNFPGRFSGRQFSNSRSEMNVSTLELGDSALYLCASSLGFQGSNYGYTFGSGTRLTVV.

CDR3 DNA sequence: TGTGCCAGCAGTTTAGGAGAGGGGGGGCACGAGCAGTACTTC. Translating gives CASSLGEGGHEQYF. The chain employs TRBV27 and TRBJ2-7, with D possibly matching TRBD2 (7 bases). The CDR3 has 14 residues. Germline V lookup: CDR1 MNHEY, CDR2 SMNVEV (reference sequence). Trimming took off 2 bases at V and 5 bases at J, with 13 bases between the two ends.

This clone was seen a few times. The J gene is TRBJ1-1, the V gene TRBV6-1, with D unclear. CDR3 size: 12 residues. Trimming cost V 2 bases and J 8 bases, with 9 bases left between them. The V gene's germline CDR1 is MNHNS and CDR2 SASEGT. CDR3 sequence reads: CASSETNYEAFF. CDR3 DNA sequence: TGTGCCAGCAGTGAAACGAACTACGAAGCTTTCTTT.

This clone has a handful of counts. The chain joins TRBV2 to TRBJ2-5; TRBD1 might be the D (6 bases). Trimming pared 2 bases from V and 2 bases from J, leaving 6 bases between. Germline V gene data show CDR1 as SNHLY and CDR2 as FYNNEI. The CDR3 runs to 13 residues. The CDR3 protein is CASSEQGQETQYF. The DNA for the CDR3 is TGTGCCAGCAGTGAACAGGGGCAAGAGACCCAGTACTTC.

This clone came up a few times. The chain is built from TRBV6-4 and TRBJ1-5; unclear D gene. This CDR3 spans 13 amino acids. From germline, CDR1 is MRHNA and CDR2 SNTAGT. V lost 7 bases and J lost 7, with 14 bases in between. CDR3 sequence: CASKGGRRQPQHF. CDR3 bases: TGTGCCAGCAAAGGCGGGCGAAGGCAGCCCCAGCATTTT.

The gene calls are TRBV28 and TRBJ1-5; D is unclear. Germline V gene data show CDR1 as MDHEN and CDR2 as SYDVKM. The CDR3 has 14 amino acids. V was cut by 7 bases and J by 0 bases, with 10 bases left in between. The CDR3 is CASKTSYSNQPQHF. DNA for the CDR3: TGTGCCAGCAAGACATCTTATAGCAATCAGCCCCAGCATTTT.

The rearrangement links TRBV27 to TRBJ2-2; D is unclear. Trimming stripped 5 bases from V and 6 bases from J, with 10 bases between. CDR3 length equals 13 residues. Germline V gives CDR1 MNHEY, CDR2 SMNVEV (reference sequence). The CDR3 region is CASSVTFSGELFF. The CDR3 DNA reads TGTGCCAGCAGTGTAACATTCTCCGGGGAGCTGTTTTTT.

CDR3 protein: CASSRPTNGGDDSNQPQHF. In DNA, the CDR3 is TGTGCCAGCAGCCGACCCACGAACGGCGGGGACGATAGCAATCAGCCCCAGCATTTT. This rearrangement joins TRBV11-1 to TRBJ1-5; tentative D call: TRBD1 (5 bases). The CDR3 is made up of 19 amino acids. Germline V gene sequence: CDR1 SGHAT, CDR2 FQDESV (reference sequence). The V gene lost 5 bases and the J gene lost 0 bases, with 23 bases spanning the gap.

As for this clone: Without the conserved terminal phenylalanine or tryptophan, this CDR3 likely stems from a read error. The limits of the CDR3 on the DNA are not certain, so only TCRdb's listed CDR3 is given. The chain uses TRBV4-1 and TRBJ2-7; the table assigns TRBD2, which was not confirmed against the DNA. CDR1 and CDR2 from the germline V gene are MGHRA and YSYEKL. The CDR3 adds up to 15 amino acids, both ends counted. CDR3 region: CASSQIAGGYYEKYL.

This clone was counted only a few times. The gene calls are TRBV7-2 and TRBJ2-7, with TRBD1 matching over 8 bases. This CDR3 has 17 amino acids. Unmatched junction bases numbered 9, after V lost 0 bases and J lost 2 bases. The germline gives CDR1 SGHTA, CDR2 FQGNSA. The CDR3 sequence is CASSLAVRTGNPYEQYF. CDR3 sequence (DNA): TGTGCCAGCAGCTTAGCTGTAAGGACAGGGAACCCCTACGAGCAGTACTTC.

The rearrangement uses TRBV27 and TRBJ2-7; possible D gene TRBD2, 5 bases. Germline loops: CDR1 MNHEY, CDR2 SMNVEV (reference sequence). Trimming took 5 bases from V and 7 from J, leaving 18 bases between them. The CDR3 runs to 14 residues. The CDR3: CASSPGSLTGEQYF. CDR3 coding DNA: TGTGCCAGCAGTCCTGGATCACTAACGGGGGAGCAGTACTTC.